A single sample gave rise to the 31 T cell receptor beta chains below, sequenced in a study of T cells in localized non-small cell lung cancer. Only in-frame clones appear in the TCRdb table, and some are missing; sequencing was by immunoSEQ multiplex PCR. The table records about 28,000 clones, 85% to 95% of them present only once. The material was peripheral blood, obtained before any cancer treatment. These receptors were collected from a female donor of 60 years or more with stage I lung adenocarcinoma.

This chain links TRBV7-9 with TRBJ2-2; no reliable D call. V dropped 5 bases and J dropped 8 bases, with 9 bases sitting between them. This CDR3 has 12 residues. The V gene's germline CDR1 is SEHNR and CDR2 FQNEAQ (reference sequence). The CDR3 is CASSLTVGELFF. In DNA, the CDR3 is TGTGCCAGCAGCCTCACGGTAGGGGAGCTGTTTTTT.

This chain's CDR3 is CASNPQGSYNSPLHF. The CDR3 coding sequence is TGTGCCAGCAACCCCCAGGGATCCTATAATTCACCCCTCCACTTT. The chain uses TRBV6-6 and TRBJ1-6; a weak D match, TRBD1 (5 bases). The V end lost 7 bases, the J end lost 1 base, and 11 bases lay between the germline ends. The CDR3 is made up of 15 amino acids. CDR1 is MNHNY and CDR2 is SVGAGI in the germline V gene (reference sequence).

This clone was seen a single time. The rearrangement joins TRBV6-1 to TRBJ1-5; D uncertain. CDR1 is MNHNS, CDR2 SASEGT, per germline. The V end was cut by 8 bases, the J end by 6 bases, with 11 bases between. The CDR3 has 12 amino acids. The chain's CDR3 is CASRIGSQPQHF. CDR3 nucleotide sequence: TGTGCCAGCCGCATCGGTAGTCAGCCCCAGCATTTT.

The chain links TRBV5-1 to TRBJ2-7; D may be TRBD2 (7 bases). CDR3 length: 13 residues. Germline V CDR1 and CDR2: SGHRS, YFSETQ. V was cut by 5 bases and J by 5 bases, with 14 bases left in between. CDR3 protein: CASSRAGADEQYF. DNA for the CDR3: TGCGCCAGCAGTAGGGCGGGGGCGGACGAGCAGTACTTC.

V usage is TRBV27 and J usage is TRBJ1-6; D is undetermined. Trimming stripped 6 bases from V and 2 bases from J, with 14 bases between. The CDR3 spans 16 residues. Germline V gene sequence: CDR1 MNHEY, CDR2 SMNVEV (reference sequence). The CDR3 DNA follows: TGTGCCAGCAGAGCCCCGTGGAACACCTATAATTCACCCCTCCACTTT. This sequence encodes CASRAPWNTYNSPLHF.

The chain combines TRBV4-1 with TRBJ2-2, with TRBD1 as a possible D gene (6 bases). Trimming took off 0 bases at V and 5 bases at J, with 16 bases between the two ends. Per germline, CDR1 MGHRA and CDR2 YSYEKL. CDR3 length: 17 amino acids. CDR3 DNA: TGCGCCAGCAGCCAAGATCCATACAGGGAGAGGACCGGGGAGCTGTTTTTT. Translating gives CASSQDPYRERTGELFF.

This clone is deemed medium-sized (0.01 to 0.1%). The chain uses TRBV10-3 and TRBJ1-3; 9 nucleotides line up with TRBD1. Germline assignment: CDR1 ENHRY and CDR2 SYGVKD. V was pared by 8 bases and J by 2 bases, with 7 bases of the junction left unmatched. This CDR3 is built from 15 residues. The CDR3 DNA reads TGTGCCATCGGGCGGACAGGGGCGGCTGGAAACACCATATATTTT. Translation gives CAIGRTGAAGNTIYF.

The rearrangement joins TRBV30 to TRBJ2-7; 8 bases agree with TRBD1. Germline CDR1 GTSNPN, CDR2 SVGIG (reference sequence). V shed 3 bases and J 6 bases; nucleotides not matched to a gene: 1. There are 11 residues in the CDR3. The CDR3 sequence is CAWSGTGEQYF. The DNA of the CDR3 is TGTGCCTGGAGCGGGACAGGCGAGCAGTACTTC.

The CDR3 sequence is CASSLSGDHEQYF. For the CDR3, the DNA is TGTGCCAGCAGTTTATCTGGCGACCACGAGCAGTACTTC. The V gene is TRBV27, the J gene TRBJ2-7, with D unclear. This CDR3 is 13 amino acids long. Germline V gene sequence: CDR1 MNHEY, CDR2 SMNVEV (reference sequence). V gave up 0 bases and J gave up 5 bases, with 8 bases separating them.

The rearrangement links TRBV19 to TRBJ2-1; 9 bases are shared with TRBD2. The CDR3 totals 14 residues. Germline loops: CDR1 LNHDA, CDR2 SQIVND (reference sequence). With V trimmed by 6 bases and J by 5 bases, 5 bases remained unmatched. The CDR3: CASRSGRIDNEQFF. For the CDR3, the DNA is TGTGCCAGTAGAAGCGGGAGGATCGACAATGAGCAGTTCTTC.

The chain uses TRBV27 and TRBJ2-2; a weak D match, TRBD1 (5 bases). This CDR3 is 17 amino acids long. Germline assignment: CDR1 MNHEY and CDR2 SMNVEV (reference sequence). Between the trimmed V and J ends, which lost 4 bases and 5 bases, there was a span of 20 bases. CDR3 nucleotide sequence: TGTGCCAGCAGTTCCCCTCTGAGATTTGGGGCGACCGGGGAGCTGTTTTTT. Encoded protein: CASSSPLRFGATGELFF.

The J gene is TRBJ2-1, the V gene TRBV13, with 9 positions matching TRBD1. Unmatched junction bases numbered 12, after V lost 7 bases and J lost 2 bases. The CDR3 totals 17 residues. The germline CDR1 and CDR2 sequences are PRHDT and FYEKMQ (reference sequence). CDR3 loop: CASKAVQGAVTYNEQFF. The CDR3 bases are TGTGCCAGCAAGGCTGTACAGGGGGCAGTGACCTACAATGAGCAGTTCTTC.

V and J are TRBV2 and TRBJ1-2; possible D gene TRBD1, 5 bases. CDR3 length equals 14 residues. Trimming stripped 1 base from V and 4 bases from J, with 10 bases between. Germline V gene sequence: CDR1 SNHLY, CDR2 FYNNEI. CDR3 in amino acids: CASSEEVGLYGYTF. DNA for the CDR3: TGTGCCAGCAGTGAAGAGGTGGGGCTCTATGGCTACACCTTC.

The gene calls are TRBV19 and TRBJ2-1; 9 nucleotides align to TRBD1. Per the germline V gene, CDR1 is LNHDA and CDR2 is SQIVND (reference sequence). J gave up 5 bases and V 5 bases, and 7 bases lay outside the gene matches. The CDR3 has 15 amino acids. CDR3 amino acids: CASSPSDRGHNEQFF. The CDR3, as DNA: TGTGCCAGTAGTCCATCGGACAGGGGCCACAATGAGCAGTTCTTC.

J is TRBJ1-5 and V is TRBV19; 7 bases agree with TRBD1. From germline, CDR1 is LNHDA and CDR2 SQIVND (reference sequence). The CDR3 runs 15 residues. V lost 7 bases and J lost 6; bases outside the gene matches: 12. In nucleotides, the CDR3 is TGTGCCAGTAAGGGTTACCGGGACAGAGGTCAGCCCCAGCATTTT. Protein sequence: CASKGYRDRGQPQHF.

V and J are TRBV6-6 and TRBJ2-2; no firm D call. Germline CDR1 reads MNHNY; CDR2 reads SVGAGI (reference sequence). The V and J ends lost 5 bases and 1 base respectively, with 8 bases between them. The CDR3 loop spans 14 amino acids. This CDR3 is CASSHTMNTGELFF. CDR3 nucleotide sequence: TGTGCCAGCAGTCACACCATGAACACCGGGGAGCTGTTTTTT.

This chain uses TRBV9 with TRBJ1-6; maybe TRBD1 (5 bases). The CDR3 is 16 amino acids. Germline values: CDR1 SGDLS, CDR2 YYNGEE. The ends were cut back, 4 bases at V and 0 bases at J, with 11 bases in the middle. The CDR3 loop reads CASSRQPSSYNSPLHF. The CDR3 nucleotides are TGTGCCAGCAGCCGACAGCCGAGCTCCTATAATTCACCCCTCCACTTT.

The chain couples TRBV10-3 to TRBJ2-5, with no clear D. V was cut by 5 bases and J by 4 bases, with 8 bases left in between. The CDR3 has 12 amino acids. Looked up from germline, CDR1 is ENHRY and CDR2 is SYGVKD. CDR3 sequence: CAISRASETQYF. The CDR3 region has the DNA TGTGCCATCAGTAGGGCATCAGAGACCCAGTACTTC.

This CDR3 is CASSLGLAEYNEQFF. In DNA form, the CDR3 reads TGTGCCAGCAGCTTAGGGCTAGCGGAATACAATGAGCAGTTCTTC. The chain recombines TRBV7-9 with TRBJ2-1; 7 bases are shared with TRBD2. This CDR3 has 15 amino acids. Looked up from germline, CDR1 is SEHNR and CDR2 is FQNEAQ (reference sequence). The V segment lost 1 base and the J segment 4 bases; nucleotides outside the gene matches: 4.

CDR3 nucleotides: TGTGCCAGCAGCAGGAAAGCGGGGAGTTTAGAGACCCAGTACTTC. As protein: CASSRKAGSLETQYF. The chain joins TRBV2 to TRBJ2-5, with 7 positions matching TRBD2. The CDR3 sequence is 15 residues long. Germline CDR1 and CDR2: SNHLY and FYNNEI. With 6 bases clipped from V and 4 bases from J, the junction kept 11 bases outside the gene matches.

The chain links TRBV6-1 to TRBJ2-5; TRBD1 matches 7 bases. CDR3 length: 13 residues. V was clipped by 7 bases and J by 5 bases; unmatched bases: 7. The V gene's germline CDR1 is MNHNS and CDR2 SASEGT. The CDR3 nucleotides are TGTGCCAGCATCTATGACAGGGCGGAGACCCAGTACTTC. Translation gives CASIYDRAETQYF.

This clone was detected a few times. This sequence joins TRBV6-6 and TRBJ1-3; D is perhaps TRBD1 (5 bases). The CDR3 extends over 14 amino acids. Looked up from germline, CDR1 is MNHNY and CDR2 is SVGAGI (reference sequence). V was pared by 5 bases and J by 8 bases, with 16 bases between. The CDR3 sequence is CASSARGAKDTIYF. For the CDR3, the DNA is TGTGCCAGCAGTGCCCGGGGCGCCAAGGACACCATATATTTT.

The rearrangement links TRBV5-1 to TRBJ2-5; 8 bases are a match to TRBD2. The V gene's germline CDR1 is SGHRS and CDR2 YFSETQ. With 0 bases clipped from V and 4 bases from J, the junction kept 2 bases outside the gene matches. The CDR3 spans 14 residues. CDR3 sequence reads: CASSLGLAGETQYF. CDR3 sequence (DNA): TGCGCCAGCAGCTTGGGTCTAGCGGGAGAGACCCAGTACTTC.

The chain employs TRBV5-6 and TRBJ1-5; no clear D gene. Trimming pared 2 bases from V and 0 bases from J, leaving 12 bases between. The CDR3 has 16 amino acids. The V gene's germline CDR1 is SGHDT and CDR2 YYEEEE. In nucleotides, the CDR3 is TGTGCCAGCAGCTTCGCCGGGCCCGGTAGCAATCAGCCCCAGCATTTT. Protein sequence: CASSFAGPGSNQPQHF.

This chain connects TRBV19 to TRBJ2-2; 7 nucleotides match TRBD1. Germline lookup yields CDR1 LNHDA and CDR2 SQIVND (reference sequence). V shed 3 bases, J shed 4 bases, and the junction held 5 bases outside the gene matches. This CDR3 comprises 15 residues. The CDR3 sequence: CASSIGAGGTGELFF. As DNA, the CDR3 is TGTGCCAGTAGTATCGGGGCAGGGGGCACCGGGGAGCTGTTTTTT.

The chain is built from TRBV29-1 and TRBJ2-5; no clear D gene. Trimming cost V 7 bases and J 5 bases, with 17 bases left between them. Germline V lookup: CDR1 SQVTM, CDR2 ANQGSEA. There are 13 residues in the CDR3. CDR3 sequence (DNA): TGCAGCGCGAAGTCCCGCGCCCCGGAGACCCAGTACTTC. Protein sequence: CSAKSRAPETQYF.

V gene TRBV4-1 combines with J gene TRBJ2-7; the D gene is possibly TRBD2 (6 bases). The CDR3 is 16 residues long. The V end was cut by 1 base, the J end by 3 bases, with 16 bases between. The germline V gene encodes CDR1 MGHRA and CDR2 YSYEKL. The CDR3 spells CASSQVSRTGVYEQYF. The CDR3 DNA reads TGCGCCAGCAGCCAAGTTTCCAGGACGGGGGTCTACGAGCAGTACTTC.

In nucleotides, the CDR3 is TGTGCCAGCAAACGGGACAGGGGTCGGGATGAAAAACTGTTTTTT. Translating it yields CASKRDRGRDEKLFF. J is TRBJ1-4 and V is TRBV2; TRBD1 aligns across 10 bases. The V segment lost 7 bases and the J segment 6 bases; nucleotides outside the gene matches: 8. The germline V gene encodes CDR1 SNHLY and CDR2 FYNNEI. This CDR3 comprises 15 residues.

The V call is TRBV2, the J call TRBJ1-5; TRBD1 aligns across 7 bases. The germline gives CDR1 SNHLY, CDR2 FYNNEI. With V trimmed by 4 bases and J by 6 bases, 15 bases remained unmatched. The CDR3 loop spans 17 amino acids. The CDR3 here is CASSGDRRILMGQPQHF. The CDR3 DNA reads as TGTGCCAGCAGTGGGGACAGAAGGATTCTCATGGGTCAGCCCCAGCATTTT.

This rearrangement joins TRBV5-1 to TRBJ2-7; 13 bases agree with TRBD2. With 5 bases clipped from V and 7 bases from J, the junction kept 12 bases outside the gene matches. This CDR3 comprises 16 residues. Germline V gives CDR1 SGHRS, CDR2 YFSETQ. This CDR3 is CASSQTTSGRAREQYF. DNA of the CDR3: TGCGCCAGCAGTCAGACTACTAGCGGGAGGGCTCGGGAGCAGTACTTC.

This chain joins TRBV9 and TRBJ1-6; TRBD1 aligns across 7 bases. With 3 bases clipped from V and 7 bases from J, the junction kept 7 bases outside the gene matches. There are 15 residues in the CDR3. Germline values: CDR1 SGDLS, CDR2 YYNGEE. This CDR3 reads CASSEGPRGNSPLHF. The DNA of the CDR3 is TGTGCCAGCAGCGAGGGGCCCAGGGGGAATTCACCCCTCCACTTT.